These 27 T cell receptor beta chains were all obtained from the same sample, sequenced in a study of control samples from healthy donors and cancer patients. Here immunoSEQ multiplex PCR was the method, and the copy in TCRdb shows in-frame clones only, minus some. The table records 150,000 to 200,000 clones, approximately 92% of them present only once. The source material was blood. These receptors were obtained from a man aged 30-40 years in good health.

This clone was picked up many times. In DNA, the CDR3 is TGTGCCAGCAGCTTAGGGGTTTATGGCTACACCTTC. Residues: CASSLGVYGYTF. This sequence joins TRBV11-3 and TRBJ1-2, with no clear D. Trimming pared 1 base from V and 5 bases from J, leaving 5 bases between. Per germline, CDR1 SGHNT and CDR2 YENEEA. This CDR3 comprises 12 residues.

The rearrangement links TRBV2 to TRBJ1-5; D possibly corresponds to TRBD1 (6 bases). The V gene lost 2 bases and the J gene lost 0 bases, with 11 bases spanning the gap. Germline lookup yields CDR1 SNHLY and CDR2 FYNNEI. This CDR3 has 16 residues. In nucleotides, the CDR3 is TGTGCCAGCAGTGAACGAGCGACAGGTAGCAATCAGCCCCAGCATTTT. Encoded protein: CASSERATGSNQPQHF.

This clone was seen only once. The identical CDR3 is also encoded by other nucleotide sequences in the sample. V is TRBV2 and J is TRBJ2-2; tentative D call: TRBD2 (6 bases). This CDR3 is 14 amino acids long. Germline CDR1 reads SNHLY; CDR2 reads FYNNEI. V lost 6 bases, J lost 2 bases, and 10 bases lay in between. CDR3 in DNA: TGTGCCAGCAGGGGGGGTCCTAACACCGGGGAGCTGTTTTTT. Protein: CASRGGPNTGELFF.

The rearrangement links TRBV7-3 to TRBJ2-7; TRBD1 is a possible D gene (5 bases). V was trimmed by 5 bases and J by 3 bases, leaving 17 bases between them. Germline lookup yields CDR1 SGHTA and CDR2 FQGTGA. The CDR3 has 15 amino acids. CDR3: CASSPGHGPFYEQYF. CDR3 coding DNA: TGTGCCAGCAGCCCTGGACACGGGCCCTTCTACGAGCAGTACTTC.

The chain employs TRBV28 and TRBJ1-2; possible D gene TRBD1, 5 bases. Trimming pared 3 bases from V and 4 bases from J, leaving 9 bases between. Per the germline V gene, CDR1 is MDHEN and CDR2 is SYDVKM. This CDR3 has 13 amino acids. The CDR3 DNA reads TGTGCCAGCAGTTTCCGGGACGGCTATGGCTACACCTTC. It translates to CASSFRDGYGYTF.

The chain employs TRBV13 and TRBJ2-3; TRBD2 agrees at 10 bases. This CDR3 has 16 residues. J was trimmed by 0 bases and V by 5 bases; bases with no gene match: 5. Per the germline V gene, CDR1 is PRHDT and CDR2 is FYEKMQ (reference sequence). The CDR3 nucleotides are TGTGCCAGCAGCCCCCAGCGGGGGGGGAGCACAGATACGCAGTATTTT. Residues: CASSPQRGGSTDTQYF.

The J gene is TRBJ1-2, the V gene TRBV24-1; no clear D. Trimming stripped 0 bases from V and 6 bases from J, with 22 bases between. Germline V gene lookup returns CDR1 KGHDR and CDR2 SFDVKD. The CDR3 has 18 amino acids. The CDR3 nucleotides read TGTGCCACCAGTGATTTGAATCGAAGTCTTACCCCCCGGGATGGCTACACCTTC. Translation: CATSDLNRSLTPRDGYTF.

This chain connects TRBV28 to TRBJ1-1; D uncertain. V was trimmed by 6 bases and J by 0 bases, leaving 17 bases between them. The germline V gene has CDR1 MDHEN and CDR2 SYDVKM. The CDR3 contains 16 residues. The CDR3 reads CASSSRRRAMNTEAFF. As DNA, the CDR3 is TGTGCCAGCAGCTCTCGACGGAGAGCAATGAACACTGAAGCTTTCTTT.

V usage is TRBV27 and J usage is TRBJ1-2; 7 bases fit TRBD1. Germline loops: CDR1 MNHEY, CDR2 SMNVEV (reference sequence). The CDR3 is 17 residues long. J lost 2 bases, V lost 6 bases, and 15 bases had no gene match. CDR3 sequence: CASSQRVPGQRNYGYTF. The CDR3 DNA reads TGTGCCAGCAGCCAACGCGTACCGGGACAGCGAAACTATGGCTACACCTTC.

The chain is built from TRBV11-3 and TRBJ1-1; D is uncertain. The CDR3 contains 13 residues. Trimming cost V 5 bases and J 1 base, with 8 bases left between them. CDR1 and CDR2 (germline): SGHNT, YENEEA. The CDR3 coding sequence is TGTGCCAGCAGCGATACAGCGAACACTGAAGCTTTCTTT. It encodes CASSDTANTEAFF.

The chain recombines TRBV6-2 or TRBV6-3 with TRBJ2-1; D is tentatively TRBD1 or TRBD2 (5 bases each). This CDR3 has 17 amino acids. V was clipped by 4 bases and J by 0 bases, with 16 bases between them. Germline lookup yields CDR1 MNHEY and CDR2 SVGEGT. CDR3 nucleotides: TGTGCCAGCAGTTTCGGGGCTAGTCCCAGCTCCTACAATGAGCAGTTCTTC. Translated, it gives CASSFGASPSSYNEQFF.

DNA for the CDR3: TGTGCCAGCAGTCTTACAGGGAAGAACGAGCAGTACTTC. Its protein is CASSLTGKNEQYF. The chain is built from TRBV27 and TRBJ2-7; D may be TRBD1 (6 bases). The CDR3 is made up of 13 amino acids. The V end lost 5 bases, the J end lost 5 bases, and 13 bases lay between the germline ends. Germline CDR1 reads MNHEY; CDR2 reads SMNVEV (reference sequence).

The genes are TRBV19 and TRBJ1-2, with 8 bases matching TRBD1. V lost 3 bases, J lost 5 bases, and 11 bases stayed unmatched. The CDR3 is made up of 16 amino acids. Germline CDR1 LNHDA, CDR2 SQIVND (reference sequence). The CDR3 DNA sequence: TGTGCCAGTAGTATGAACCACGCGGGGACAGGTTATGGCTACACCTTC. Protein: CASSMNHAGTGYGYTF.

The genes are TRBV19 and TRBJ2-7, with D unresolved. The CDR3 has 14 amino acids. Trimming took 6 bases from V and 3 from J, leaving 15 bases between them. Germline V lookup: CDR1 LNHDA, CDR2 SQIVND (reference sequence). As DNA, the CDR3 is TGTGCCAGTAGCGCGGCCCGCAGCGACTACGAGCAGTACTTC. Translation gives CASSAARSDYEQYF. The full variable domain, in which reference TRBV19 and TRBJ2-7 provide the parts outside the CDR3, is DGGITQSPKYLFRKEGQNVTLSCEQNLNHDAMYWYRQDPGQGLRLIYYSQIVNDFQKGDIAEGYSVSREKKESFPLTVTSAQKNPTAFYLCASSAARSDYEQYFGPGTRLTVT.

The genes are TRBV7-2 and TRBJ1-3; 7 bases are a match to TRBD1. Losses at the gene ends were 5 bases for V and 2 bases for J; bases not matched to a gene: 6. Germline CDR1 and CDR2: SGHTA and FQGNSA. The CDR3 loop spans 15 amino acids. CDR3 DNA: TGTGCCAGCAGCCCCAGAGACAGGGCTGGAAACACCATATATTTT. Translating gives CASSPRDRAGNTIYF. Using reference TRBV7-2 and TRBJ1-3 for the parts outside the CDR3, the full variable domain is GAGVSQSPSNKVTEKGKDVELRCDPISGHTALYWYRQSLGQGLEFLIYFQGNSAPDKSGLPSDRFSAERTGGSVSTLTIQRTQQEDSAVYLCASSPRDRAGNTIYFGEGSWLTVV.

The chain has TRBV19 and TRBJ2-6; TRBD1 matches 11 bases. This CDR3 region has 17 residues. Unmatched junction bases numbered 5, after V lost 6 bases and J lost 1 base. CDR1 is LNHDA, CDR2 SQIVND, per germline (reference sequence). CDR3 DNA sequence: TGTGCCAGTAGATCAGGACAGGGGGCATCTGGGGCCAACGTCCTGACTTTC. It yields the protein CASRSGQGASGANVLTF.

The CDR3 sequence: CASSDNPGTGAGDTQYF. Written as DNA, the CDR3 is TGTGCCAGCAGTGATAACCCCGGGACAGGGGCGGGAGATACGCAGTATTTT. The rearrangement links TRBV6-4 to TRBJ2-3, with TRBD1 matching over 10 bases. V gave up 3 bases and J gave up 5 bases; unmatched junction bases: 11. Germline assignment: CDR1 MRHNA and CDR2 SNTAGT. CDR3 length equals 17 residues.

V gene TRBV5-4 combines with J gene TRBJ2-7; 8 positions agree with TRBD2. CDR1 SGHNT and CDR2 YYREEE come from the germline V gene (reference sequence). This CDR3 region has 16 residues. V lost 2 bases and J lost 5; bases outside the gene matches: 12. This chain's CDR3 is CASSFLGGSGVNEQYF. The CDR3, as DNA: TGTGCCAGCAGCTTTCTCGGGGGTAGCGGGGTTAACGAGCAGTACTTC. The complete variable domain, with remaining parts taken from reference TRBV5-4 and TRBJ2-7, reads ETGVTQSPTHLIKTRGQQVTLRCSSQSGHNTVSWYQQALGQGPQFIFQYYREEENGRGNFPPRFSGLQFPNYSSELNVNALELDDSALYLCASSFLGGSGVNEQYFGPGTRLTVT.

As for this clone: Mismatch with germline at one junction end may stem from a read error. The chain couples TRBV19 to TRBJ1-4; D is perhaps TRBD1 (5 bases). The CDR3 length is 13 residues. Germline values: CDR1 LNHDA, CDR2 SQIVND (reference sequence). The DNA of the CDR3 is TGTGCCAGTAGTATTCTTACGGGAGGGGCAATGCTTTTT. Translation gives CASSILTGGAMLF.

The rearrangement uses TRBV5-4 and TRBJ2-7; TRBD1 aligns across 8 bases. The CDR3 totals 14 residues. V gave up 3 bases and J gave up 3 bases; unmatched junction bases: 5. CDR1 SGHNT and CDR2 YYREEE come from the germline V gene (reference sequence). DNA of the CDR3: TGTGCCAGCAGCTATCCGGGACAGGACTACGAGCAGTACTTC. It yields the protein CASSYPGQDYEQYF.

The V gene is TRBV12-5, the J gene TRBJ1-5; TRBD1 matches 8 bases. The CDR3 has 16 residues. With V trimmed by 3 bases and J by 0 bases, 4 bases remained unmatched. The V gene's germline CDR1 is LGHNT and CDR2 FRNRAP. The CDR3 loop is CASGLTGGYSNQPQHF. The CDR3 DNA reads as TGTGCTAGTGGTTTAACAGGGGGGTATAGCAATCAGCCCCAGCATTTT.

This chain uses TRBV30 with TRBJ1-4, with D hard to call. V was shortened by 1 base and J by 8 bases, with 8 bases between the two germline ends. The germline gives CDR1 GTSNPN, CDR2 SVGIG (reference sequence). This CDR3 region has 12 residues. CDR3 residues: CAWSGVREKLFF. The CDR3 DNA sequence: TGTGCCTGGAGTGGGGTGCGGGAAAAACTGTTTTTT.

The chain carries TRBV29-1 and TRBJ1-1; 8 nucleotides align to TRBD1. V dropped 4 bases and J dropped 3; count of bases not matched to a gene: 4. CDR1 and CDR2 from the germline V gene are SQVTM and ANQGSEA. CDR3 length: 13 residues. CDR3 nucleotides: TGCAGCGTTGGTGGCAGGGGGCACACTGAAGCTTTCTTT. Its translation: CSVGGRGHTEAFF.

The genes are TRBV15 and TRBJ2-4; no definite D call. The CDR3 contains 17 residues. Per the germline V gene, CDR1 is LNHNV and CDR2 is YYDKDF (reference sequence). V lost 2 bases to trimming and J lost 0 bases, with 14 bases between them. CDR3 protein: CATSRFRFLLAKNIQYF. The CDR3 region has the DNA TGTGCCACCAGCAGATTTAGGTTTCTCCTAGCCAAAAACATTCAGTACTTC.

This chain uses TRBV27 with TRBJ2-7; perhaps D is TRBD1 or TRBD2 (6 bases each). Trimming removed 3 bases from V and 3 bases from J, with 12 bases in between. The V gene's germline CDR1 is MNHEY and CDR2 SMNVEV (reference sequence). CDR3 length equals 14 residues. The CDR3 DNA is TGTGCCAGCAGTTTGGGGGGACAATTCTACGAGCAGTACTTC. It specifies CASSLGGQFYEQYF.

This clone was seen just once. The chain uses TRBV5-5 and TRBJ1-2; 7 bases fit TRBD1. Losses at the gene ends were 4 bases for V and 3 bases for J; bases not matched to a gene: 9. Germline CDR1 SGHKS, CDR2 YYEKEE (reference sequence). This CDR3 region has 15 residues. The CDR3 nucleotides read TGTGCCAGCAGCACGGGTACAGGGGACCACTATGGCTACACCTTC. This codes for CASSTGTGDHYGYTF.

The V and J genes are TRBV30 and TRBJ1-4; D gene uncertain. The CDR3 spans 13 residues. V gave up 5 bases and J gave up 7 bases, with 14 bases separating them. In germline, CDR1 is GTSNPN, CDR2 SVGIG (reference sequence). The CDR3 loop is CAWGFRQSEKLFF. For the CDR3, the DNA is TGTGCCTGGGGGTTCCGTCAGAGTGAAAAACTGTTTTTT.